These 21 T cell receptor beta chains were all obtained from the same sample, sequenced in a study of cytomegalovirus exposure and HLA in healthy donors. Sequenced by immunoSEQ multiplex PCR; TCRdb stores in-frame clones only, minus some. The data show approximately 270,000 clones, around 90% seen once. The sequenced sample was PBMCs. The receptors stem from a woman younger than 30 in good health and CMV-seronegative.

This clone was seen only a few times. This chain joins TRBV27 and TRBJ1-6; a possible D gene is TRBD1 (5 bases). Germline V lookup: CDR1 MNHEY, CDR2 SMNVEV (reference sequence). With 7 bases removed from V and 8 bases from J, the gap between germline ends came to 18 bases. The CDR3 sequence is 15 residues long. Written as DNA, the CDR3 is TGTGCCAGCACTCCCCTGGGGGGAGGGGATTCACCCCTCCACTTT. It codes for CASTPLGGGDSPLHF.

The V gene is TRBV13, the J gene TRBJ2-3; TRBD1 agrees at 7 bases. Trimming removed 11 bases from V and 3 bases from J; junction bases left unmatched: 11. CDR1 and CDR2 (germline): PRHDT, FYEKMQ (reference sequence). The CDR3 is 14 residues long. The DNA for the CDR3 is TGTGCCTGCCTTGCCCAGGGGGAAACAGATACGCAGTATTTT. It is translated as CACLAQGETDTQYF.

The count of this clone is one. CDR3 protein: CASRPTGVYYGYTF. DNA of the CDR3: TGTGCCAGCAGACCGACAGGGGTCTACTATGGCTACACCTTC. The J gene is TRBJ1-2, the V gene TRBV6-5, with 8 bases fitting TRBD1. CDR1 is MNHEY, CDR2 SVGAGI, per germline. Losses at the gene ends were 6 bases for V and 3 bases for J; bases not matched to a gene: 6. This CDR3 has 14 amino acids.

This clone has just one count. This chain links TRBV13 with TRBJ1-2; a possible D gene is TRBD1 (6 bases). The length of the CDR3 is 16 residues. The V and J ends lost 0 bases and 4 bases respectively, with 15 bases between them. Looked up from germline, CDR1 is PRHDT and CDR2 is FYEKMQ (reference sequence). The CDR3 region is CASSLGGAGRVYGYTF. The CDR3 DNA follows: TGTGCCAGCAGCTTAGGGGGGGCGGGCAGAGTCTATGGCTACACCTTC.

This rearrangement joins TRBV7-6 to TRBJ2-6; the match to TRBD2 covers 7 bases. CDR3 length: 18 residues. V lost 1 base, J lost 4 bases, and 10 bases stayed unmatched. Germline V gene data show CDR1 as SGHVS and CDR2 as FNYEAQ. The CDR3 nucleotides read TGTGCCAGCAGCTTAGTGGCGGGGGAAGTCTCCGGGGCCAACGTCCTGACTTTC. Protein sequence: CASSLVAGEVSGANVLTF.

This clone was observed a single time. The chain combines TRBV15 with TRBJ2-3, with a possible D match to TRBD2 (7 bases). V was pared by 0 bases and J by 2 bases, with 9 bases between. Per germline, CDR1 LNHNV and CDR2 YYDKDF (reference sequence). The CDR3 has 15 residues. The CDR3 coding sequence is TGTGCCACCAGCAGAGATCGGGGGGCCACAGATACGCAGTATTTT. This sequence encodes CATSRDRGATDTQYF.

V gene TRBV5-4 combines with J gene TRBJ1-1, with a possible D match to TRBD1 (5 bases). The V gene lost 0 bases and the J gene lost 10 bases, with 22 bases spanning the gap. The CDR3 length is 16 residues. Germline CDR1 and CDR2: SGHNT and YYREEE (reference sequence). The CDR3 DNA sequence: TGTGCCAGCAGCTTGGGGGCGGGGACGCCCTTCGGCCGAGCTTTCTTT. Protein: CASSLGAGTPFGRAFF.

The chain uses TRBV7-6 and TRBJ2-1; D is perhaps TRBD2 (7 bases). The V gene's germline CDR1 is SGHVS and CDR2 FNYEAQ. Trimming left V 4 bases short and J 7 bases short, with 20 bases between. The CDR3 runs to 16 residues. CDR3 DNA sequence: TGTGCCAGCAGCTGGAGAAGGGGGGGTTGGGAAAATGAGCAGTTCTTC. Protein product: CASSWRRGGWENEQFF.

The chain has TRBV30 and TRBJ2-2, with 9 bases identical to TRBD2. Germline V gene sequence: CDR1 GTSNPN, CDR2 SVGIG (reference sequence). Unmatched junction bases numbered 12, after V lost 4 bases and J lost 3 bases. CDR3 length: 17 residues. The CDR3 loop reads CAWTTPSGGMYTGELFF. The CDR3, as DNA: TGTGCCTGGACCACCCCCAGCGGGGGGATGTACACCGGGGAGCTGTTTTTT.

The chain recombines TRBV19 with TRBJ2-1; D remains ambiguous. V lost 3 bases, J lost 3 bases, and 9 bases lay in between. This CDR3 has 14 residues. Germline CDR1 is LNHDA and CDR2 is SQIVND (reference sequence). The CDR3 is CASSMGEDYNEQFF. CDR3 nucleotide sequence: TGTGCCAGTAGTATGGGCGAAGACTACAATGAGCAGTTCTTC.

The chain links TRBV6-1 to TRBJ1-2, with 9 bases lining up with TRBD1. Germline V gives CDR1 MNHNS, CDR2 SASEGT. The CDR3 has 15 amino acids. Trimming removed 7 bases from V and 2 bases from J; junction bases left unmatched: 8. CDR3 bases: TGTGCCAGCAAAGTCGGGACAGGGTCGAACTATGGCTACACCTTC. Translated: CASKVGTGSNYGYTF.

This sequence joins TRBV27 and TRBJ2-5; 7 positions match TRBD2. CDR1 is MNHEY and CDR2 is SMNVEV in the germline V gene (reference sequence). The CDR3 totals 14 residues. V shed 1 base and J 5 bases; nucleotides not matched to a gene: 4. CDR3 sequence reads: CASSLYGGGETQYF. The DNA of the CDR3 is TGTGCCAGCAGTTTATATGGGGGAGGGGAGACCCAGTACTTC.

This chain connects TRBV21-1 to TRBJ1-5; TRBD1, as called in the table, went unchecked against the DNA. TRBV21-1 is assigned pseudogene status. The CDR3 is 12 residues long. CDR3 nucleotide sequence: TGTGCCAGCACCCCCCAGGGTCAGCCCCAGCATTTT. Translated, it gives CASTPQGQPQHF.

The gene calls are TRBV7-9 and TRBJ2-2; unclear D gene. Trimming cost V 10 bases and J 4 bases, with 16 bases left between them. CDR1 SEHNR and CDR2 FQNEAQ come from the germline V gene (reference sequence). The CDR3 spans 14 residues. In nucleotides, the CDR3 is TGTGCCAAGAGTGAGATTTCGGGCACCGGGGAGCTGTTTTTT. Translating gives CAKSEISGTGELFF.

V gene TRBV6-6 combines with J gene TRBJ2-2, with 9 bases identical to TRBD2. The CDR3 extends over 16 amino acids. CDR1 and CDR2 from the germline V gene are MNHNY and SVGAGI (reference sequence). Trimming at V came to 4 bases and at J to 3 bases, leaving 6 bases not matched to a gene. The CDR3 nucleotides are TGTGCCAGCAGTTTGCCGGGACTAGCCTACACCGGGGAGCTGTTTTTT. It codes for CASSLPGLAYTGELFF.

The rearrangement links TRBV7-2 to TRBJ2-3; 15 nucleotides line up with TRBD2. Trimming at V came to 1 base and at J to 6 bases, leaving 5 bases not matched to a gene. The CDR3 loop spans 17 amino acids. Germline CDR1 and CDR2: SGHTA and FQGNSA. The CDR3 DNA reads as TGTGCCAGCAGCTTAGAAGGACTAGCGGGGGGGCCGGATACGCAGTATTTT. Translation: CASSLEGLAGGPDTQYF.

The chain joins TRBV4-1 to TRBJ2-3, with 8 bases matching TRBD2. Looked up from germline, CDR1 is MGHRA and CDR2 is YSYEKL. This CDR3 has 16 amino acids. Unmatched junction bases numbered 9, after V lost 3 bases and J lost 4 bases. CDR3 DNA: TGCGCCAGCAGCCATAGGACTAGCTTGCCGGCAGATACGCAGTATTTT. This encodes CASSHRTSLPADTQYF.

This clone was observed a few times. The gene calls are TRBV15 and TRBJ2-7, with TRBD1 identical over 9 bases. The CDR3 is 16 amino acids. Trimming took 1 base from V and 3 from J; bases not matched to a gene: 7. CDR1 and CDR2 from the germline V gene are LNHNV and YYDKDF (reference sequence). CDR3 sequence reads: CATSRGGGQGLYEQYF. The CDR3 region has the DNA TGTGCCACCAGCAGAGGGGGAGGACAGGGGCTCTACGAGCAGTACTTC.

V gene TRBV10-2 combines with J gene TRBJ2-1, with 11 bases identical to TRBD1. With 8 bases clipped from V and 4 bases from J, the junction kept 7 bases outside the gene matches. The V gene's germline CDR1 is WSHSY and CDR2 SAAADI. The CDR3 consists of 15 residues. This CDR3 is CASGPGTGGYNEQFF. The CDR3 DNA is TGCGCCAGCGGACCCGGGACAGGGGGTTACAATGAGCAGTTCTTC.

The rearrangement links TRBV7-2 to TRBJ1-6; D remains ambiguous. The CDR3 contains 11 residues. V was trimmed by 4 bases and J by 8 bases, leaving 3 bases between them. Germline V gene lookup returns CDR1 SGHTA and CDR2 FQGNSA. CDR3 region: CASSSHSPLHF. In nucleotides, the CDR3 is TGTGCCAGCAGCTCTCATTCACCCCTCCACTTT.

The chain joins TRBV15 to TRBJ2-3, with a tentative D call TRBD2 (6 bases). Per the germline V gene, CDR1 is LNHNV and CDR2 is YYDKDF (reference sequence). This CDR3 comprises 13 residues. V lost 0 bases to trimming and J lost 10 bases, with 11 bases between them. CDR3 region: CATSRDSTSAQYF. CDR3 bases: TGTGCCACCAGCAGAGACTCGACTAGTGCGCAGTATTTT.